This T cell receptor beta chain was identified in a study of T cell changes during pregnancy in multiple sclerosis. This CDR3 has 14 amino acids. V was trimmed by 6 bases and J by 6 bases, leaving 16 bases between them. Germline V CDR1 and CDR2: MNHNY, SVGAGI (reference sequence). The protocol was immunoSEQ multiplex PCR, while the TCRdb copy is restricted to in-frame clones and leaves out a portion. The sample has roughly 55,000 clones; 92% are singletons. This TCR was recovered from a female donor in good health, enrolled as a control in a pregnancy study. The chain is built from TRBV6-6 and TRBJ2-3, with D perhaps TRBD1 (5 bases). Sequences were derived from CD4+ T cells from peripheral blood mononuclear cells, sampled after pregnancy. CDR3 protein: CASSNKGPADTQYF. The CDR3, as DNA: TGTGCCAGCAGCAACAAGGGGCCCGCGGATACGCAGTATTTT.